This T cell receptor (beta chain) was identified during a study of cytomegalovirus exposure and HLA in healthy donors. Broader study findings: Apparent HLA restriction characterized most CMV-associated TCR beta chains in a later analysis. A later analysis reported that several of the most significant clusters appeared to be linked to common viral pathogens, among them Epstein-Barr virus.

There are 15 residues in the CDR3. V shed 3 bases and J 7 bases; nucleotides not matched to a gene: 8. Germline values: CDR1 MGHDK, CDR2 SYGVNS. PCR used 60 Vbeta primers and 13 Jbeta primers. As processed by the authors: An analysis performed later counted about 80 million unique TCR beta chains (roughly 11 million of them shared). Clones were sequenced by immunoSEQ multiplex PCR, and TCRdb holds only the in-frame ones, with some missing. The V and J calls and the clone size are those of that table, but D and trimming were determined from the DNA. The table records about 50,000 clones, around 70% of them present only once. A remark on this clone: The antigen remains unidentified.

Sequencing input: PBMCs. The chain employs TRBV25-1 and TRBJ1-4, with TRBD1 identical over 7 bases. The sequence was obtained from a woman aged 50 to 60 in good health and CMV-seronegative. The CDR3 bases are TGTGCCAGCAGTGACCCCCAGGGGGGCGGTGAAAAACTGTTTTTT. Amino acid sequence: CASSDPQGGGEKLFF.